This record concerns one T cell receptor beta chain sequence. This table comes from immunoSEQ multiplex PCR, and its TCRdb copy is limited to in-frame clones, with some not included. The sample shows around 51,000 clones, around 94% of them seen only once. The data stem from a study of T cell changes during pregnancy in multiple sclerosis. Germline lookup yields CDR1 ENHRY and CDR2 SYGVKD. J was trimmed by 5 bases and V by 6 bases; bases with no gene match: 5. The CDR3 has 13 amino acids. Sequencing used CD4+ T cells from peripheral blood mononuclear cells, obtained in the second trimester of pregnancy. The rearrangement joins TRBV10-3 to TRBJ1-1, with 8 bases that match TRBD1. The source is a female donor with multiple sclerosis, enrolled in a pregnancy study. DNA of the CDR3: TGTGCCATCAGAGCAGGGGGCGGAACTGAAGCTTTCTTT. Protein sequence: CAIRAGGGTEAFF.